This TCR beta chain was sequenced during a study of OX40 agonist ivuxolimab in advanced cancers. Across the whole study: Mean age approximately 59 years, range about 23 to 79; approximately 80% male.

For this clone: Antigen: not known.

The table came from immunoSEQ multiplex PCR; TCRdb's copy has only in-frame clones and leaves some out. The sample holds some 16,000 clones, 75% to 90% seen once. The CDR3 totals 15 residues. The trim removed 5 bases at V and 5 bases at J, leaving 6 bases unmatched. Germline V gene sequence: CDR1 LNHNV, CDR2 YYDKDF (reference sequence). General study findings and limits: CD4+ and CD8+ blood T cells expanded clonally by week 6 at 0.1 to 3.0 mg/kg. Among the least clonally expanded were partial responders at 0.1-3.0 mg/kg. Nonresponders included some who also had low normalized T-cell clonal expansion.

This TCR came from an adult with an advanced solid tumor such as melanoma, head and neck, liver or kidney cancer. The specimen comprised CD4+ or CD8+ T cells sorted from blood, sampled in a trial of the OX40 agonist ivuxolimab. The chain couples TRBV15 to TRBJ1-4, with 9 bases aligning to TRBD1. The CDR3: CATSHPGTGNEKLFF. The CDR3 region has the DNA TGTGCCACCAGCCATCCCGGGACAGGGAATGAAAAACTGTTTTTT.